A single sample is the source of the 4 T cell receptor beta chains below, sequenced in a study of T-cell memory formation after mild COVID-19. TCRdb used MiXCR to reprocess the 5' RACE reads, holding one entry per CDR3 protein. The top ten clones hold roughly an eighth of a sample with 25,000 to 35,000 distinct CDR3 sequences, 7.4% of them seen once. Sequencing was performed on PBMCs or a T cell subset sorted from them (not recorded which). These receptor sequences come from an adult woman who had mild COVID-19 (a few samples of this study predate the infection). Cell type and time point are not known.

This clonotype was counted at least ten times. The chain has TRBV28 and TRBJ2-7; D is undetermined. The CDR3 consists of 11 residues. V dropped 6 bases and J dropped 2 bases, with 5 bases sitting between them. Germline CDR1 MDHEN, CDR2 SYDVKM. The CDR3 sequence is CASSHTYEQYF. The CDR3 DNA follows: TGTGCCAGCAGCCACACCTACGAGCAGTACTTC.

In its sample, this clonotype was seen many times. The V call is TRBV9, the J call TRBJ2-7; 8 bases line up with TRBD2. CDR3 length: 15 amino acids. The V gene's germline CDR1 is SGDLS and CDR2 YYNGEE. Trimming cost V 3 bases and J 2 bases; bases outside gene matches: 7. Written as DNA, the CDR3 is TGTGCCAGCAGCGCAACACCGGGACTAGCCTACGAGCAGTACTTC. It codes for CASSATPGLAYEQYF. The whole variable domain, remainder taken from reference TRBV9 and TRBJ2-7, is DSGVTQTPKHLITATGQRVTLRCSPRSGDLSVYWYQQSLDQGLQFLIQYYNGEERAKGNILERFSAQQFPDLHSELNLSSLELGDSALYFCASSATPGLAYEQYFGPGTRLTVT.

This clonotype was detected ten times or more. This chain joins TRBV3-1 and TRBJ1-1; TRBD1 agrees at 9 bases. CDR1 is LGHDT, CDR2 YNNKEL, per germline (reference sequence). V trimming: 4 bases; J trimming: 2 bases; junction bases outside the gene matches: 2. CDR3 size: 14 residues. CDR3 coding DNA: TGTGCCAGCAGCCTGGACAGGGGTAACACTGAAGCTTTCTTT. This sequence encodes CASSLDRGNTEAFF.

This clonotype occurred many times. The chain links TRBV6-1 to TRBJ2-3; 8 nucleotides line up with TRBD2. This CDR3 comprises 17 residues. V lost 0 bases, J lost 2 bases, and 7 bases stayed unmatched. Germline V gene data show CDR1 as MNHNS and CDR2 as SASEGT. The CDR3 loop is CASSEARGGGPTDTQYF. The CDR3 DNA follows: TGTGCCAGCAGTGAAGCGCGAGGCGGGGGGCCCACAGATACGCAGTATTTT.